This T cell receptor beta chain was found in a study of STAT3 mutations in large granular lymphocyte leukemia. Sequencing was performed with immunoSEQ multiplex PCR; in TCRdb, only in-frame clones are kept and a portion is missing. Of 11,000 or so clones listed, roughly 85% are singletons. In this sample, this clone turned up once. Antigen: not known. Study-wide points: Every T-cell large granular lymphocyte leukemia patient had at least one immunodominant TCR beta clonotype.

Trimming cost V 0 bases and J 7 bases, with 15 bases left between them. This CDR3 region has 14 residues. Germline assignment: CDR1 GTSNPN and CDR2 SVGIG (reference sequence). Specimen: peripheral blood mononuclear cells. The genes are TRBV30 and TRBJ1-2; a possible D gene is TRBD1 (5 bases). This clonotype originated in a man older than 75 with T-cell large granular lymphocyte leukemia. Some clones in this sample may be carry-over from other donors' samples. CDR3 sequence (DNA): TGTGCCTGGAGTGTTTTGAGGGGCTTTTCTGGCTACACCTTC. Its translation: CAWSVLRGFSGYTF.